This T cell receptor (beta chain) stems from a study of T cell repertoires in cytomegalovirus infection. Study details: HLA-B-restricted CMV epitopes that are well studied, plus recently identified HLA-C-restricted ones, were used by the study.

This clonotype was recorded many times. Its antigen is unknown. TCRdb used MiXCR to reprocess the reads, holding one entry per CDR3 protein. The sample includes 86,000 or so distinct CDR3 sequences, roughly a quarter of them seen just once. V lost 5 bases and J lost 6; bases outside the gene matches: 7. Germline V CDR1 and CDR2: SGHTA, FQGNSA. The CDR3 is made up of 13 amino acids. Whole-study results and caveats: HLA-C-restricted CMV clonotypes gave the most frequent clonotype in two of eight donors.

The chain joins TRBV7-2 to TRBJ2-7, with TRBD1 matching 7 bases. Source: CD8+ T cells from cultured PBMCs, taken from culture after CMV antigen stimulation. The TCR sequence derives from a human donor in good health (CMV status not recorded). Some clones in this sample may be carry-over from other donors' samples. CDR3 nucleotides: TGTGCCAGCAGCCCGGCAAGGGGGCTCGAGCAGTACTTC. It codes for CASSPARGLEQYF.